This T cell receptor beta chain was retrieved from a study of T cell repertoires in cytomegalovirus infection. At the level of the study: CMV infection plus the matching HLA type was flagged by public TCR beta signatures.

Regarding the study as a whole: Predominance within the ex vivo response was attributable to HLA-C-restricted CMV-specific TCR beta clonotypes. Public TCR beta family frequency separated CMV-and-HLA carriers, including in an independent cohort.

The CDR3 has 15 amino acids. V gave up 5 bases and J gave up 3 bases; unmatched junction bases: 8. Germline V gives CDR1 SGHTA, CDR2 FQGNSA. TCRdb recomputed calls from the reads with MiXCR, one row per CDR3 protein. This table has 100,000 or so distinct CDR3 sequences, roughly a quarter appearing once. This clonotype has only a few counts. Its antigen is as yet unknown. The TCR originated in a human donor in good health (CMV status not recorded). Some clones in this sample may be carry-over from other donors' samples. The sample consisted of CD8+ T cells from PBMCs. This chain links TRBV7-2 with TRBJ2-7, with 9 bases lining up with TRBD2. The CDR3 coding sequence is TGTGCCAGCAGCCCCGTAGCGGGGGTTCGCTACGAGCAGTACTTC. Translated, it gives CASSPVAGVRYEQYF.